The clone carrying this TCR beta chain appeared many times. Healthy Caucasians, and only they, were the donors. The data were obtained in a study of identical twins. Template switching supplied a universal primer site; unique molecular identifiers were carried on the cDNA. MiXCR, run by TCRdb on the 5' RACE reads, gives a single entry per CDR3 protein. Among hundreds of thousands of distinct CDR3 sequences, 7.1% were seen once, and the ten largest hold over 1.5%. The V end was cut by 1 base, the J end by 8 bases, with 13 bases between. Germline lookup yields CDR1 SGHRS and CDR2 YFSETQ. CDR3 length: 14 amino acids. These data were likewise used in another study, on yellow fever vaccine responses in identical twins.

The specimen sequenced was PBMCs. This receptor was obtained from a woman younger than 30 in good health. The V gene is TRBV5-1, the J gene TRBJ2-1; D may be TRBD2 (5 bases). CDR3 DNA sequence: TGCGCCAGCAGCTTGAGCGCGGGCATATATGAGCAGTTCTTC. Protein product: CASSLSAGIYEQFF.